This T cell receptor (beta chain) was obtained from a study of a mutant IDH1 vaccine in newly diagnosed glioma. Turning to the study itself: Antecedent treatment encompassed radiotherapy, temozolomide, or their combination; the majority received both.

The CDR3 length is 14 residues. Deletions cut 4 bases from V and 3 bases from J, with 13 bases between. In germline, CDR1 is SGHRS, CDR2 YFSETQ. Time point meaning: baseline, week 1 (first vaccination visit). The treatment here: pre-vaccination baseline after standard-of-care therapy. New astrocytomas of WHO grade 3 or 4 that were IDH1-mutant and ATRX-lost were found in the donors. This clone occurred a few times. The repertoire was sequenced with immunoSEQ multiplex PCR; TCRdb's copy has only in-frame clones and lacks some. This table has tens of thousands of clones, around 86% appearing once. Sequences were derived from PBMCs, sampled from a glioma patient treated with radiotherapy, temozolomide or both. The V call is TRBV5-1, the J call TRBJ1-1; D remains ambiguous. The clonotype comes from a man younger than 45 with glioma. As DNA, the CDR3 is TGCGCCAGCAGCAGCCTTCCTCTGGACACTGAAGCTTTCTTT. Protein: CASSSLPLDTEAFF. The entire variable domain, with the rest obtained from reference TRBV5-1 and TRBJ1-1, is as follows: KAGVTQTPRYLIKTRGQQVTLSCSPISGHRSVSWYQQTPGQGLQFLFEYFSETQRNKGNFPGRFSGRQFSNSRSEMNVSTLELGDSALYLCASSSLPLDTEAFFGQGTRLTVV.